These 26 T cell receptor beta chains were sequenced from one sample in a study of cytomegalovirus exposure and HLA in healthy donors. PCR amplification relied on 60 Vbeta primers (plus 13 Jbeta primers). TCRdb keeps only in-frame clones here, not all; method: immunoSEQ multiplex PCR. The data contain roughly 250,000 clones, just under 85% of them singletons. Sequencing was done on a sample of PBMCs. All receptors derive from a woman aged 40 to 50 in good health and CMV-seropositive.

The V and J genes are TRBV20-1 and TRBJ1-2; D is unresolved. Germline V gene lookup returns CDR1 DFQATT and CDR2 SNEGSKA (reference sequence). The CDR3 has 11 residues. Between the trimmed V and J ends, which lost 3 bases and 7 bases, there was a span of 9 bases. The CDR3: CSASIALGYTF. In DNA form, the CDR3 reads TGCAGTGCTAGTATCGCGCTTGGCTACACCTTC.

The chain uses TRBV6-5 and TRBJ1-2, with a possible D match to TRBD1 (6 bases). Trimming cost V 8 bases and J 0 bases, with 13 bases left between them. This CDR3 comprises 14 residues. The germline gives CDR1 MNHEY, CDR2 SVGAGI. The CDR3 region is CASLRTGTNYGYTF. The CDR3 DNA sequence: TGTGCCAGCCTACGTACAGGGACTAACTATGGCTACACCTTC.

This chain's CDR3 is CASSSGTGGAHYGYTF. The CDR3 region has the DNA TGTGCCAGCAGCTCGGGGACAGGGGGCGCACACTATGGCTACACCTTC. The V call is TRBV9, the J call TRBJ1-2, with 12 bases matching TRBD1. V dropped 4 bases and J dropped 3; count of bases not matched to a gene: 7. This CDR3 contains 16 residues. Germline CDR1 is SGDLS and CDR2 is YYNGEE.

This chain joins TRBV10-3 and TRBJ1-1; D unresolved. Germline V gene lookup returns CDR1 ENHRY and CDR2 SYGVKD. The V end was cut by 0 bases, the J end by 5 bases, with 10 bases between. The CDR3 runs to 14 residues. CDR3 residues: CAISESLGATEAFF. The CDR3 nucleotides are TGTGCCATCAGTGAGTCGTTGGGCGCAACTGAAGCTTTCTTT.

CDR3 sequence reads: CASSRGGSLAGASQETQYF. In DNA, the CDR3 is TGTGCCAGCAGCCGCGGCGGATCCCTAGCGGGAGCGTCCCAAGAGACCCAGTACTTC. The chain is built from TRBV4-2 and TRBJ2-5; 10 bases match TRBD2. V shed 4 bases, J shed 1 base, and the junction held 15 bases outside the gene matches. Germline V gene lookup returns CDR1 LGHNA and CDR2 YNFKEQ. The CDR3 contains 19 residues.

V and J are TRBV5-1 and TRBJ2-1; TRBD2 aligns across 12 bases. The V segment lost 3 bases and the J segment 3 bases; nucleotides outside the gene matches: 7. The germline V gene has CDR1 SGHRS and CDR2 YFSETQ. This CDR3 is 17 amino acids long. The CDR3: CASSSRLAGAYYNEQFF. DNA for the CDR3: TGCGCCAGCAGCTCGCGACTAGCGGGAGCGTACTACAATGAGCAGTTCTTC.

The genes are TRBV30 and TRBJ1-5; no definite D call. The CDR3 totals 13 residues. V lost 1 base to trimming and J lost 4 bases, with 8 bases between them. CDR1 is GTSNPN, CDR2 SVGIG, per germline (reference sequence). CDR3: CAWSEEGNQPQHF. CDR3 sequence (DNA): TGTGCCTGGAGTGAGGAGGGTAATCAGCCCCAGCATTTT.

This chain joins TRBV10-1 and TRBJ2-7; D not resolved. The V gene lost 0 bases and the J gene lost 3 bases, with 6 bases spanning the gap. Looked up from germline, CDR1 is WNHNN and CDR2 is SYGVQD (reference sequence). The CDR3 consists of 13 residues. In DNA, the CDR3 is TGCGCCAGCAGTGAGTCAGCCCTCTACGAGCAGTACTTC. It translates to CASSESALYEQYF.

The chain couples TRBV5-1 to TRBJ2-1; 11 bases are shared with TRBD2. Looked up from germline, CDR1 is SGHRS and CDR2 is YFSETQ. The CDR3 is 18 residues long. Trimming at V came to 0 bases and at J to 6 bases, leaving 11 bases not matched to a gene. This chain's CDR3 is CASSLARSGLAGSNEQFF. The DNA of the CDR3 is TGCGCCAGCAGCTTGGCCCGTTCTGGACTAGCGGGCTCCAATGAGCAGTTCTTC.

This chain joins TRBV4-3 and TRBJ1-5, with TRBD1 identical over 7 bases. The CDR3 is 15 residues long. V lost 0 bases to trimming and J lost 4 bases; unmatched junction nucleotides: 3. Germline V gene lookup returns CDR1 LGHNA and CDR2 YSLEER. CDR3: CASSQDWGQNQPQHF. In DNA form, the CDR3 reads TGCGCCAGCAGCCAAGATTGGGGACAGAATCAGCCCCAGCATTTT.

The chain employs TRBV5-1 and TRBJ2-5, with D maybe TRBD2 (5 bases). Germline-derived CDR1 and CDR2 are SGHRS and YFSETQ. The CDR3 contains 17 residues. V lost 4 bases, J lost 0 bases, and 19 bases lay in between. In nucleotides, the CDR3 is TGCGCCAGCAGCCCTACGGGAATACTGGCCTACCAAGAGACCCAGTACTTC. Protein sequence: CASSPTGILAYQETQYF. Together with reference TRBV5-1 and TRBJ2-5, the CDR3 gives the full variable domain: KAGVTQTPRYLIKTRGQQVTLSCSPISGHRSVSWYQQTPGQGLQFLFEYFSETQRNKGNFPGRFSGRQFSNSRSEMNVSTLELGDSALYLCASSPTGILAYQETQYFGPGTRLLVL.

V is TRBV15 and J is TRBJ2-2, with 12 nucleotides matching TRBD2. V trimming: 5 bases; J trimming: 7 bases; junction bases outside the gene matches: 8. The CDR3 contains 16 residues. Germline assignment: CDR1 LNHNV and CDR2 YYDKDF (reference sequence). The CDR3 DNA reads as TGTGCCACCAGCGCCCAGACTAGCGGGAGTATCGGGGAGCTGTTTTTT. The encoded protein is CATSAQTSGSIGELFF. Filled out from reference TRBV15 and TRBJ2-2, the complete variable domain reads DAMVIQNPRYQVTQFGKPVTLSCSQTLNHNVMYWYQQKSSQAPKLLFHYYDKDFNNEADTPDNFQSRRPNTSFCFLDIRSPGLGDTAMYLCATSAQTSGSIGELFFGEGSRLTVL.

V is TRBV27 and J is TRBJ1-2; 7 nucleotides align to TRBD1. With V trimmed by 6 bases and J by 3 bases, 19 bases remained unmatched. This CDR3 comprises 18 residues. Germline loops: CDR1 MNHEY, CDR2 SMNVEV (reference sequence). The CDR3 loop is CASSEGKPGQTLYYGYTF. DNA of the CDR3: TGTGCCAGCAGCGAGGGGAAACCGGGACAGACCCTTTACTATGGCTACACCTTC.

The chain joins TRBV28 to TRBJ2-2; TRBD2 aligns across 7 bases. This CDR3 is 18 amino acids long. From germline, CDR1 is MDHEN and CDR2 SYDVKM. V was pared by 2 bases and J by 5 bases, with 14 bases of the junction left unmatched. The CDR3 nucleotides read TGTGCCAGCAGTTTACTCGGGGTATGGCGGGAGTCGACCGGGGAGCTGTTTTTT. Translated, it gives CASSLLGVWRESTGELFF.

This chain connects TRBV19 to TRBJ2-7, with TRBD1 as a possible D gene (5 bases). V lost 0 bases and J 0 bases, leaving 6 bases between the germline ends. From germline, CDR1 is LNHDA and CDR2 SQIVND (reference sequence). This CDR3 region has 14 residues. In nucleotides, the CDR3 is TGTGCCAGTAGTATAGAAGGGGCCTCCTACGAGCAGTACTTC. Protein: CASSIEGASYEQYF.

The chain employs TRBV5-6 and TRBJ1-5; D is uncertain. Germline CDR1 reads SGHDT; CDR2 reads YYEEEE. The CDR3 totals 16 residues. The V end lost 4 bases, the J end lost 2 bases, and 16 bases lay between the germline ends. The CDR3 DNA follows: TGTGCCAGCAGCCGATACAGTGCAAGCCGCAATCAGCCCCAGCATTTT. Encoded protein: CASSRYSASRNQPQHF.

This clone came up a few times. The CDR3 is CASTEAGTLGNTIYF. In DNA form, the CDR3 reads TGTGCCAGTACCGAGGCCGGGACACTTGGAAACACCATATATTTT. V usage is TRBV19 and J usage is TRBJ1-3; TRBD1 might be the D (6 bases). The germline gives CDR1 LNHDA, CDR2 SQIVND (reference sequence). The CDR3 totals 15 residues. The V end lost 7 bases, the J end lost 3 bases, and 16 bases lay between the germline ends.

The rearrangement joins TRBV18 to TRBJ2-3, with TRBD1 matching 10 bases. Losses at the gene ends were 6 bases for V and 3 bases for J; bases not matched to a gene: 6. CDR1 is KGHSH and CDR2 is LQKENI in the germline V gene. This CDR3 is 15 amino acids long. The CDR3 sequence is CASSLGQGETDTQYF. The CDR3 coding sequence is TGTGCCAGCTCCCTCGGACAGGGGGAGACAGATACGCAGTATTTT.

This sequence joins TRBV7-2 and TRBJ1-2; 7 bases match TRBD1. V lost 4 bases, J lost 6 bases, and 8 bases stayed unmatched. The length of the CDR3 is 14 residues. From germline, CDR1 is SGHTA and CDR2 FQGNSA. The CDR3 region is CASSSPQGPNGYTF. CDR3 sequence (DNA): TGTGCCAGCAGCTCCCCACAGGGGCCTAATGGCTACACCTTC. The full variable domain, with the rest looked up from reference TRBV7-2 and TRBJ1-2, is GAGVSQSPSNKVTEKGKDVELRCDPISGHTALYWYRQSLGQGLEFLIYFQGNSAPDKSGLPSDRFSAERTGGSVSTLTIQRTQQEDSAVYLCASSSPQGPNGYTFGSGTRLTVV.

This chain joins TRBV6-5 and TRBJ2-7; TRBD2 might be the D (5 bases). CDR1 MNHEY and CDR2 SVGAGI come from the germline V gene. This CDR3 is 13 amino acids long. V was clipped by 3 bases and J by 3 bases, with 9 bases between them. For the CDR3, the DNA is TGTGCCAGCAGTTATGTAGGAGGCTACGAGCAGTACTTC. Translated, it gives CASSYVGGYEQYF.

Only one count was recorded for this clone. J is TRBJ1-4 and V is TRBV28; 9 bases fit TRBD1. The V segment lost 6 bases and the J segment 6 bases; nucleotides outside the gene matches: 8. The CDR3 consists of 15 residues. Germline V gene lookup returns CDR1 MDHEN and CDR2 SYDVKM. CDR3 in DNA: TGTGCCAGCAGCCTACCCGGGACAGGGCATGAAAAACTGTTTTTT. Amino acids: CASSLPGTGHEKLFF.

The chain has TRBV28 and TRBJ2-1; 8 bases line up with TRBD2. CDR3 length: 16 amino acids. The germline V gene encodes CDR1 MDHEN and CDR2 SYDVKM. The trim removed 2 bases at V and 5 bases at J, leaving 8 bases unmatched. The CDR3 protein is CASSLNPGLADNEQFF. The CDR3 DNA reads TGTGCCAGCAGTTTAAACCCCGGACTAGCCGACAATGAGCAGTTCTTC. The whole variable domain, filled in from reference TRBV28 and TRBJ2-1, reads DVKVTQSSRYLVKRTGEKVFLECVQDMDHENMFWYRQDPGLGLRLIYFSYDVKMKEKGDIPEGYSVSREKKERFSLILESASTNQTSMYLCASSLNPGLADNEQFFGPGTRLTVL.

The rearrangement uses TRBV11-2 and TRBJ1-5; TRBD1 might be the D (6 bases). Germline assignment: CDR1 SGHAT and CDR2 FQNNGV. The CDR3 loop spans 15 amino acids. V lost 4 bases and J 7 bases, leaving 17 bases between the germline ends. CDR3 amino acids: CASSSNTGMGQPQHF. In DNA, the CDR3 is TGTGCCAGCAGCTCCAATACAGGGATGGGGCAGCCCCAGCATTTT.

The chain combines TRBV18 with TRBJ1-6, with TRBD1 matching 7 bases. The CDR3 has 15 residues. The germline CDR1 and CDR2 sequences are KGHSH and LQKENI. Losses at the gene ends were 3 bases for V and 9 bases for J; bases not matched to a gene: 8. The CDR3 sequence: CASSPGTGDFSPLHF. CDR3 nucleotides: TGTGCCAGCTCACCGGGTACAGGGGATTTTTCACCCCTCCACTTT.

The CDR3 DNA sequence: TGTGCCAGCAAAGGACAGCTTAATGAAAAACTGTTTTTT. It yields the protein CASKGQLNEKLFF. The J gene is TRBJ1-4, the V gene TRBV6-6, with D possibly matching TRBD1 (6 bases). Trimming took 7 bases from V and 4 from J, leaving 10 bases between them. The germline gives CDR1 MNHNY, CDR2 SVGAGI (reference sequence). CDR3 length equals 13 residues.

The chain couples TRBV18 to TRBJ2-2; D is possibly TRBD2 (5 bases). The CDR3 runs to 15 residues. V was cut by 1 base and J by 3 bases, with 9 bases left in between. Per germline, CDR1 KGHSH and CDR2 LQKENI. The CDR3 sequence is CASSPQGLDTGELFF. The CDR3 DNA reads TGTGCCAGCTCACCACAAGGACTGGACACCGGGGAGCTGTTTTTT.